The source of this T cell receptor (beta chain) is a study of T cell repertoires in cytomegalovirus infection. Whole-study context: Matching HLA type, along with CMV infection, was indicated by public TCR beta signatures.

Study results and caveats: Dominating the ex vivo response were TCR beta clonotypes that were CMV-specific and HLA-C-restricted.

The CDR3 has 14 residues. Germline trimming cut 3 bases from V and 3 bases from J; bases unmatched to any gene: 5. From germline, CDR1 is MGHDK and CDR2 SYGVNS. MiXCR was run by TCRdb on the reads, yielding one entry per CDR3 protein. The sample contains a few hundred thousand distinct CDR3 sequences, about an eighth of which appear only once. This clonotype showed up just a few times. Its antigen is still unknown. The receptor was derived from a human donor in good health (CMV status not recorded). Some clones in this sample may be carry-over from other donors' samples. The sequencing sample was made of PBMCs. This chain uses TRBV25-1 with TRBJ2-7; 7 bases match TRBD1. The CDR3 DNA follows: TGTGCCAGCAGTGACTCGGGACAGATCTACGAGCAGTACTTC. As protein: CASSDSGQIYEQYF.